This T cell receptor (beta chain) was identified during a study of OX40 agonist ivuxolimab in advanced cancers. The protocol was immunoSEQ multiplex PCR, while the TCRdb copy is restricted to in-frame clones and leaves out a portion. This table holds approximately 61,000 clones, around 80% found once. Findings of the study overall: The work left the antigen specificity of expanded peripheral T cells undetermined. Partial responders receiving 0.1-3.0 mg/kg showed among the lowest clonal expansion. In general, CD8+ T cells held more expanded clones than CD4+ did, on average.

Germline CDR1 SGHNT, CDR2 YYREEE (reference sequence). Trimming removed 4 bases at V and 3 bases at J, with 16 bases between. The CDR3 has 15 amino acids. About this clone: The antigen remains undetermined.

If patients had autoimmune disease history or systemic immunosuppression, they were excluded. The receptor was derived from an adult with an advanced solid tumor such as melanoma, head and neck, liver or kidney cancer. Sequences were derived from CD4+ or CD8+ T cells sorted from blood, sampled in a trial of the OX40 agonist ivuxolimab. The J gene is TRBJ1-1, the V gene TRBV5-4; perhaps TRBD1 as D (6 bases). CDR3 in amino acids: CASSGVPQGYTEAFF. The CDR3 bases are TGTGCCAGCAGCGGGGTCCCACAGGGATACACTGAAGCTTTCTTT.